Given below is one T cell receptor (beta chain) in context. Its antigen is still unknown. The data were taken from a study of CD8+ T cells in alopecia areata. The wider study: Severity scores in treated patients reflected the percentage of scalp affected. Findings and caveats of the study: Researchers report lesional scalp, most notably alopecia totalis/universalis, outstripped normal scalp in clonality. As there was one nonresponder, how baseline CD8+ expansion relates to response remains uncertain.

RNA, once extracted, was reverse transcribed into cDNA for use as the sequencing template. Generated by immunoSEQ multiplex PCR, the TCRdb table keeps only in-frame clones and is missing some. In the table there are around 290,000 clones, 55% to 75% of which are singletons. Stated treatment: oral pan-JAK inhibitor, 5-10 mg twice daily. This specimen was CD4+ T cells sorted from blood, taken at week 24, from a patient treated with tofacitinib. The sequence came from a human donor with alopecia areata.

The CDR3 DNA reads as TGTGCCAGCTCAGCGAGTGTGGGGACAGGGAATGAAAAACTGTTTTTT. It encodes CASSASVGTGNEKLFF. The chain has TRBV9 and TRBJ1-4, with TRBD1 matching over 9 bases. CDR1 SGDLS and CDR2 YYNGEE come from the germline V gene. This CDR3 comprises 16 residues. J lost 5 bases, V lost 7 bases, and 12 bases had no gene match. Supplemented by reference TRBV9 and TRBJ1-4, the full variable domain reads DSGVTQTPKHLITATGQRVTLRCSPRSGDLSVYWYQQSLDQGLQFLIQYYNGEERAKGNILERFSAQQFPDLHSELNLSSLELGDSALYFCASSASVGTGNEKLFFGSGTQLSVL.